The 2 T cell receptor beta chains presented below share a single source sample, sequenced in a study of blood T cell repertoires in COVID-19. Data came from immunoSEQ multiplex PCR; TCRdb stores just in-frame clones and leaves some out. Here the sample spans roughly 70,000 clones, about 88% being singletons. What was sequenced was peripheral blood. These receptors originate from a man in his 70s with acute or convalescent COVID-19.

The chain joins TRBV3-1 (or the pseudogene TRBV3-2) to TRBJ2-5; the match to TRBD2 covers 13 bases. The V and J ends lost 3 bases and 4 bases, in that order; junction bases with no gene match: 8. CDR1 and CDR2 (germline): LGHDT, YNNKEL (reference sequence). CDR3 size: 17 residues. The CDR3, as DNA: TGTGCCAGCAGCCAGCCACTAGCGGGGGGGCCGGTAGAGACCCAGTACTTC. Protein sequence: CASSQPLAGGPVETQYF.

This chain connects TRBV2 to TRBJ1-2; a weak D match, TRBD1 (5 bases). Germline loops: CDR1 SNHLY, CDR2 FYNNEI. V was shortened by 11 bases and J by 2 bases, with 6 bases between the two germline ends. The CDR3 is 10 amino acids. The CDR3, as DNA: TGTGCCCAGGGCAACTATGGCTACACCTTC. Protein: CAQGNYGYTF.